The 28 T cell receptor beta chains below all came from one sample that was sequenced in a study of T-cell memory formation after mild COVID-19. From the 5' RACE reads, TCRdb called clonotypes with MiXCR, one entry per CDR3 protein. The data show some 200,000 distinct CDR3 sequences, 9.5% to 10% seen once. What was sequenced was PBMCs or a T cell subset sorted from them (not recorded which). The receptors stem from a man aged 18-30 years who had mild COVID-19 (a few samples of this study predate the infection). Cell type and time point are not known.

The chain links TRBV7-6 to TRBJ2-3; weak D call: TRBD1 (6 bases). The V and J ends lost 7 bases and 2 bases respectively, with 10 bases between them. The CDR3 spans 13 residues. CDR1 is SGHVS, CDR2 FNYEAQ, per germline. The CDR3 sequence is CASTGQLTDTQYF. The CDR3 DNA follows: TGTGCCAGCACCGGACAGCTCACAGATACGCAGTATTTT.

This clonotype was seen a handful of times. The rearrangement links TRBV10-3 to TRBJ1-5, with unresolved D. V was trimmed by 8 bases and J by 4 bases, leaving 15 bases between them. CDR1 and CDR2 from the germline V gene are ENHRY and SYGVKD. CDR3 size: 14 residues. The CDR3 loop reads CAIARSKGNQPQHF. DNA of the CDR3: TGTGCCATCGCGAGGTCTAAGGGAAATCAGCCCCAGCATTTT.

The chain has TRBV5-1 and TRBJ2-3; the D gene is possibly TRBD2 (7 bases). The germline V gene has CDR1 SGHRS and CDR2 YFSETQ. V was shortened by 9 bases and J by 3 bases, with 14 bases between the two germline ends. The CDR3 spans 13 residues. CDR3 nucleotide sequence: TGCGCCACCGAGGGGGAGGGGACAGATACGCAGTATTTT. It encodes CATEGEGTDTQYF.

This chain connects TRBV9 to TRBJ2-7; perhaps TRBD2 as D (5 bases). The germline V and J ends were trimmed by 3 bases and 11 bases, with 9 bases remaining between them. Germline V gene lookup returns CDR1 SGDLS and CDR2 YYNGEE. The CDR3 contains 10 residues. The CDR3 here is CASSDQREYV. The CDR3 nucleotides read TGTGCCAGCAGCGATCAGAGGGAGTACGTC.

This clonotype showed up just a few times. The chain has TRBV20-1 and TRBJ1-5; 9 bases align to TRBD1. CDR1 DFQATT and CDR2 SNEGSKA come from the germline V gene (reference sequence). The V segment lost 5 bases and the J segment 1 base; nucleotides outside the gene matches: 3. CDR3 length: 14 residues. The CDR3, as DNA: TGCAGTGCTTGGACAGGGGAAAGCAATCAGCCCCAGCATTTT. Its translation is CSAWTGESNQPQHF.

The chain links TRBV5-5 to TRBJ2-1; 7 positions match TRBD1. The ends lost 2 bases at V and 12 bases at J; junction bases unmatched: 2. Germline V CDR1 and CDR2: SGHKS, YYEKEE (reference sequence). This CDR3 is built from 11 residues. The CDR3 region is CASSFRQGQFF. The CDR3 DNA is TGTGCCAGCAGCTTCCGACAGGGGCAGTTCTTC.

This clonotype has at least ten counts. The chain carries TRBV19 and TRBJ2-5; D unresolved. Deletions cut 4 bases from V and 5 bases from J, with 11 bases between. The CDR3 contains 13 residues. CDR1 and CDR2 (germline): LNHDA, SQIVND (reference sequence). This CDR3 reads CASSTQPRETQYF. As DNA, the CDR3 is TGTGCCAGTAGTACCCAGCCTCGGGAGACCCAGTACTTC. Based on the CDR3 plus reference TRBV19 and TRBJ2-5, the full variable domain is DGGITQSPKYLFRKEGQNVTLSCEQNLNHDAMYWYRQDPGQGLRLIYYSQIVNDFQKGDIAEGYSVSREKKESFPLTVTSAQKNPTAFYLCASSTQPRETQYFGPGTRLLVL.

This clonotype was seen only a few times. The genes are TRBV4-1 and TRBJ2-3; TRBD1 matches 7 bases. There are 16 residues in the CDR3. Germline V gene sequence: CDR1 MGHRA, CDR2 YSYEKL. Unmatched junction bases numbered 11, after V lost 3 bases and J lost 5 bases. Here the CDR3 reads CASSQPRQGSKDTQYF. The CDR3 DNA follows: TGCGCCAGCAGCCAGCCTCGACAGGGTTCTAAAGATACGCAGTATTTT.

A few counts support this clonotype. The rearrangement uses TRBV4-2 and TRBJ1-4; TRBD1 aligns across 7 bases. CDR3 length: 15 amino acids. The trim removed 1 base at V and 8 bases at J, leaving 7 bases unmatched. Germline-derived CDR1 and CDR2 are LGHNA and YNFKEQ. The CDR3 here is CASSQVAGGEEKLFF. The DNA for the CDR3 is TGTGCCAGCAGCCAAGTGGCAGGGGGGGAAGAAAAACTGTTTTTT.

The table lists this clonotype with a few counts. V usage is TRBV7-2 and J usage is TRBJ1-6, with D tentatively TRBD1 (6 bases). Trimming left V 1 base short and J 13 bases short, with 14 bases between. The CDR3 contains 14 residues. CDR1 is SGHTA, CDR2 FQGNSA, per germline. For the CDR3, the DNA is TGTGCCAGCAGCTTAGGTGGTACGGGGGCCCCCCTCCACTTT. This codes for CASSLGGTGAPLHF.

This clonotype was observed a few times. The genes are TRBV12-3 or TRBV12-4 and TRBJ1-4; 10 bases fit TRBD1. The CDR3 is 15 residues long. Trimming at V came to 4 bases and at J to 7 bases, leaving 6 bases not matched to a gene. The CDR3 sequence: CASSSDRGSSEKLFF. The DNA for the CDR3 is TGTGCCAGCAGTTCGGACAGGGGGTCGAGTGAAAAACTGTTTTTT.

The rearrangement joins TRBV4-1 to TRBJ1-2; no clear D. Germline values: CDR1 MGHRA, CDR2 YSYEKL. CDR3 length: 15 residues. V was trimmed by 1 base and J by 8 bases, leaving 17 bases between them. The CDR3 sequence: CASSQADLVAGGYTF. The CDR3 DNA reads as TGCGCCAGCAGCCAAGCCGATCTCGTTGCGGGGGGCTACACCTTC.

In this sample, this clonotype turned up a few times. The chain joins TRBV5-4 to TRBJ2-6; 9 bases are a match to TRBD1. V gave up 7 bases and J gave up 2 bases; unmatched junction bases: 13. CDR1 and CDR2 from the germline V gene are SGHNT and YYREEE (reference sequence). The CDR3 runs to 18 residues. DNA for the CDR3: TGTGCCAGCGCCCGGGGGACAGGGCGTCCTCCTGGGGCCAACGTCCTGACTTTC. Protein sequence: CASARGTGRPPGANVLTF. Together with reference TRBV5-4 and TRBJ2-6, the CDR3 gives the full variable domain: ETGVTQSPTHLIKTRGQQVTLRCSSQSGHNTVSWYQQALGQGPQFIFQYYREEENGRGNFPPRFSGLQFPNYSSELNVNALELDDSALYLCASARGTGRPPGANVLTFGAGSRLTVL.

This clonotype has at least ten counts. The CDR3 DNA reads TGTGCCACCTACAGGGACGAATCGGAGACCCAGTACTTC. It yields the protein CATYRDESETQYF. V is TRBV2 and J is TRBJ2-5; maybe TRBD1 (6 bases). CDR3 length equals 13 residues. Trimming removed 10 bases from V and 5 bases from J, with 17 bases in between. The germline V gene has CDR1 SNHLY and CDR2 FYNNEI.

In this sample, this clonotype turned up a few times. J is TRBJ2-3 and V is TRBV2; the match to TRBD2 covers 10 bases. The germline V gene encodes CDR1 SNHLY and CDR2 FYNNEI. CDR3 length: 15 amino acids. V lost 8 bases to trimming and J lost 3 bases; unmatched junction nucleotides: 8. CDR3 residues: CASAWTSGSTDTQYF. In nucleotides, the CDR3 is TGTGCCAGCGCATGGACTAGCGGATCAACAGATACGCAGTATTTT.

This clonotype has more than one count but fewer than ten. The genes are TRBV20-1 and TRBJ2-5; TRBD2 is a possible D gene (6 bases). V was clipped by 2 bases and J by 4 bases, with 8 bases between them. Germline CDR1 reads DFQATT; CDR2 reads SNEGSKA (reference sequence). This CDR3 has 12 residues. The CDR3 DNA sequence: TGCAGTGCTAGACGTAGCGGAGAGACCCAGTACTTC. This codes for CSARRSGETQYF.

This clonotype occurred a few times. V usage is TRBV20-1 and J usage is TRBJ2-2; D tentatively reads TRBD1 or TRBD2 (5 bases each). The germline gives CDR1 DFQATT, CDR2 SNEGSKA (reference sequence). V shed 0 bases and J shed 0 bases, with 8 bases lying between them. The CDR3 totals 15 residues. This CDR3 reads CSARDPGPNTGELFF. CDR3 sequence (DNA): TGCAGTGCTAGAGATCCGGGGCCGAACACCGGGGAGCTGTTTTTT.

The chain carries TRBV28 and TRBJ2-7, with 11 bases aligning to TRBD2. Germline V gene lookup returns CDR1 MDHEN and CDR2 SYDVKM. After removal of 10 bases from V and 4 bases from J, the junction contained 9 bases not matched to a gene. The CDR3 contains 14 residues. CDR3 bases: TGTGCCACCCTGGGGGGGACTAGCGGTTACGAGCAGTACGTC. Translated, it gives CATLGGTSGYEQYV.

This clonotype was counted ten times or more. The chain employs TRBV5-1 and TRBJ2-1, with TRBD1 matching 7 bases. V lost 4 bases and J lost 10; bases outside the gene matches: 14. The CDR3 covers 15 residues. The V gene's germline CDR1 is SGHRS and CDR2 YFSETQ. CDR3 in amino acids: CASSPGTALQGEQFF. For the CDR3, the DNA is TGCGCCAGCAGCCCGGGGACAGCTTTACAAGGGGAGCAGTTCTTC.

This clonotype was observed a few times. The gene calls are TRBV28 and TRBJ2-7; the D gene is possibly TRBD1 (6 bases). The CDR3 loop spans 13 amino acids. Trimming cost V 4 bases and J 6 bases, with 13 bases left between them. Germline-derived CDR1 and CDR2 are MDHEN and SYDVKM. The CDR3 bases are TGTGCCAGCAGTTCCCAGGGGTCGGGCGAGCAGTACGTC. This codes for CASSSQGSGEQYV.

This clonotype came up many times. J is TRBJ2-1 and V is TRBV10-3, with D perhaps TRBD1 or TRBD2 (5 bases each). The CDR3 contains 16 residues. The V and J ends lost 3 bases and 9 bases respectively, with 21 bases between them. The germline CDR1 and CDR2 sequences are ENHRY and SYGVKD. This chain's CDR3 is CAISERSPREGLEQFF. In DNA form, the CDR3 reads TGTGCCATCAGTGAAAGGTCCCCCCGTGAGGGGCTTGAGCAGTTCTTC.

In its sample, this clonotype was seen many times. V usage is TRBV7-2 and J usage is TRBJ2-6; possibly TRBD1 for D (5 bases). Looked up from germline, CDR1 is SGHTA and CDR2 is FQGNSA. This CDR3 is 15 amino acids long. The V end was cut by 6 bases, the J end by 1 base, with 10 bases between. CDR3 sequence (DNA): TGTGCCAGCAGTACCTCAGGGTCTGGGGCCAACGTCCTGACTTTC. It yields the protein CASSTSGSGANVLTF.

This clonotype was seen only a few times. The V call is TRBV29-1, the J call TRBJ2-5; 7 bases are shared with TRBD1. The CDR3 is 15 amino acids. V was clipped by 2 bases and J by 5 bases; unmatched bases: 11. The germline V gene encodes CDR1 SQVTM and CDR2 ANQGSEA. In DNA form, the CDR3 reads TGCAGCGTTGAAATTAATTCCGACAGGGCTGAGACCCAGTACTTC. Amino acids: CSVEINSDRAETQYF.

This chain uses TRBV20-1 with TRBJ2-7, with a tentative D call TRBD1 (5 bases). This CDR3 comprises 12 residues. Germline V CDR1 and CDR2: DFQATT, SNEGSKA (reference sequence). V lost 6 bases to trimming and J lost 0 bases, with 9 bases between them. The CDR3 coding sequence is TGCAGTGCGCAGGGTACCTCCTACGAGCAGTACGTC. It translates to CSAQGTSYEQYV.

Note on this clonotype: A much larger clone sits a single nucleotide away, making a read error possible. The V and J genes are TRBV7-2 and TRBJ2-3, with a weak D call TRBD2 (5 bases). The length of the CDR3 is 13 residues. Germline CDR1 is SGHTA and CDR2 is FQGNSA. The CDR3 nucleotides are TGTGACAGAAGCCGGGATTGGACAGATACGCAGTATTTT. Protein sequence: CDRSRDWTDTQYF. Full variable domain (missing parts from reference TRBV7-2 and TRBJ2-3): GAGVSQSPSNKVTEKGKDVELRCDPISGHTALYWYRQSLGQGLEFLIYFQGNSAPDKSGLPSDRFSAERTGGSVSTLTIQRTQQEDSAVYLCDRSRDWTDTQYFGPGTRLTVL.

The V and J genes are TRBV5-1 and TRBJ1-1, with 8 positions matching TRBD1. Germline lookup yields CDR1 SGHRS and CDR2 YFSETQ. Losses at the gene ends were 7 bases for V and 6 bases for J; bases not matched to a gene: 8. The CDR3 spans 13 residues. The CDR3 loop reads CASGLQGESEAFF. For the CDR3, the DNA is TGCGCCAGCGGACTACAGGGGGAATCTGAAGCTTTCTTT. The full variable domain, with the rest looked up from reference TRBV5-1 and TRBJ1-1, is KAGVTQTPRYLIKTRGQQVTLSCSPISGHRSVSWYQQTPGQGLQFLFEYFSETQRNKGNFPGRFSGRQFSNSRSEMNVSTLELGDSALYLCASGLQGESEAFFGQGTRLTVV.

The rearrangement uses TRBV12-3 or TRBV12-4 and TRBJ1-5; D is possibly TRBD1 (5 bases). CDR3 length: 14 amino acids. V lost 6 bases to trimming and J lost 3 bases, with 12 bases between them. For the CDR3, the DNA is TGTGCCAGCAGCACATCGACAGACAATCAGCCCCAGCATTTT. Its protein product is CASSTSTDNQPQHF.

This clonotype was seen repeatedly, ten times or more. The CDR3 region has the DNA TGCAGTGCTAGAGAAGGGGACAGCACTGAAGCTTTCTTT. This codes for CSAREGDSTEAFF. The chain recombines TRBV20-1 with TRBJ1-1; 7 bases are a match to TRBD1. The germline gives CDR1 DFQATT, CDR2 SNEGSKA (reference sequence). This CDR3 has 13 amino acids. J gave up 4 bases and V 0 bases, and 2 bases lay outside the gene matches.